The 9 T cell receptor beta chains below all came from one sample that was sequenced in a study of blood T cell repertoires in COVID-19. Clones were read by immunoSEQ multiplex PCR, and TCRdb kept only the in-frame ones, dropping some. The sample has about 250,000 clones; 88% are singletons. The sample comprised peripheral blood. The receptors here all came from a woman in her twenties or thirties with COVID-19, enrolled during active disease.

This chain uses TRBV9 with TRBJ2-3, with TRBD2 matching over 8 bases. Per the germline V gene, CDR1 is SGDLS and CDR2 is YYNGEE. This CDR3 has 16 residues. The V gene end was trimmed by 3 bases and the J gene end by 4 bases; junction bases not matched to a gene: 10. The CDR3 DNA reads TGTGCCAGCAGCGGCATGGGTCTAGCGGGCGCAGATACGCAGTATTTT. Translating gives CASSGMGLAGADTQYF.

The J gene is TRBJ1-6, the V gene TRBV25-1; 7 nucleotides match TRBD1. Losses at the gene ends were 4 bases for V and 10 bases for J; bases not matched to a gene: 10. CDR3 size: 15 residues. Germline-derived CDR1 and CDR2 are MGHDK and SYGVNS. DNA of the CDR3: TGTGCCAGCAGTGGCGAGGGGGCGAGGGTGTCACCCCTCCACTTT. It encodes CASSGEGARVSPLHF.

The chain is built from TRBV7-6 and TRBJ2-1; 9 bases match TRBD2. Germline V CDR1 and CDR2: SGHVS, FNYEAQ. V was pared by 6 bases and J by 4 bases, with 7 bases of the junction left unmatched. The CDR3 is 15 amino acids. CDR3 sequence (DNA): TGTGCCAGCAGTAGAGCGGGAGGACAATACAATGAGCAGTTCTTC. It encodes CASSRAGGQYNEQFF.

The CDR3 region has the DNA TGTGCCAGCAGGGCAGGGATGGACTATGGCTACACCTTC. It codes for CASRAGMDYGYTF. J is TRBJ1-2 and V is TRBV6-5; perhaps TRBD1 as D (5 bases). The germline V gene encodes CDR1 MNHEY and CDR2 SVGAGI. Trimming shortened V by 6 bases and J by 3 bases, and 11 bases separated the two germline ends. CDR3 size: 13 residues.

The gene calls are TRBV4-3 and TRBJ1-2; TRBD1 is a possible D gene (5 bases). Trimming took 7 bases from V and 2 from J, leaving 14 bases between them. CDR3 length: 14 amino acids. Germline V gives CDR1 LGHNA, CDR2 YSLEER. The CDR3: CASTMVRGNYGYTF. The CDR3 nucleotides are TGCGCCAGCACCATGGTACGGGGGAACTATGGCTACACCTTC.

The chain couples TRBV6-2 or TRBV6-3 to TRBJ2-3; 7 nucleotides align to TRBD2. The CDR3 has 15 amino acids. After removal of 2 bases from V and 3 bases from J, the junction contained 5 bases not matched to a gene. Germline lookup yields CDR1 MNHEY and CDR2 SVGEGT. CDR3 amino acids: CASSYGGGLTDTQYF. In DNA, the CDR3 is TGTGCCAGCAGTTACGGCGGGGGTTTGACAGATACGCAGTATTTT.

V and J are TRBV13 and TRBJ2-1; D is uncertain. Per germline, CDR1 PRHDT and CDR2 FYEKMQ (reference sequence). The CDR3 has 13 residues. V lost 0 bases and J 10 bases, leaving 10 bases between the germline ends. CDR3 nucleotide sequence: TGTGCCAGCAGCTTAGGCCGAGGTTGGGAGCAGTTCTTC. It yields the protein CASSLGRGWEQFF. Using reference TRBV13 and TRBJ2-1 for the parts outside the CDR3, the full variable domain is AAGVIQSPRHLIKEKRETATLKCYPIPRHDTVYWYQQGPGQDPQFLISFYEKMQSDKGSIPDRFSAQQFSDYHSELNMSSLELGDSALYFCASSLGRGWEQFFGPGTRLTVL.

The J gene is TRBJ1-4, the V gene TRBV5-1; TRBD1 aligns across 8 bases. This CDR3 region has 15 residues. Germline V lookup: CDR1 SGHRS, CDR2 YFSETQ. The junction had 5 bases not matched to a gene; V was cut back by 0 bases and J by 7 bases. CDR3 region: CASSLAARGLEKLFF. In DNA, the CDR3 is TGCGCCAGCAGCTTGGCCGCCAGGGGGCTTGAAAAACTGTTTTTT.

V gene TRBV24-1 combines with J gene TRBJ2-3; 8 bases agree with TRBD2. CDR1 is KGHDR and CDR2 is SFDVKD in the germline V gene. The CDR3 spans 18 residues. The junction had 14 bases not matched to a gene; V was cut back by 1 base and J by 6 bases. CDR3 sequence reads: CATSDFGLAGVRSDTQYF. The DNA of the CDR3 is TGTGCCACCAGTGATTTTGGGCTAGCGGGTGTCCGGTCCGATACGCAGTATTTT.